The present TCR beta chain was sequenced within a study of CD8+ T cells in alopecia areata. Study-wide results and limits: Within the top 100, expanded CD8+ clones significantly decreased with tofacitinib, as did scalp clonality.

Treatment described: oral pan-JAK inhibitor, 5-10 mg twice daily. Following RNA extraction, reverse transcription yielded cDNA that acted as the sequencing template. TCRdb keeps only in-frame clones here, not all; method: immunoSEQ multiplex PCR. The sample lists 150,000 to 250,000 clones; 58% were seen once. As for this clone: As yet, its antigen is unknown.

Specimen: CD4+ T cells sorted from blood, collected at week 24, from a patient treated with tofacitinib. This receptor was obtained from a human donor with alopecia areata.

The CDR3 protein is CASSLGGGGVSYNEQFF. The CDR3 DNA follows: TGTGCCAGCAGCTTGGGCGGTGGCGGAGTCTCCTACAATGAGCAGTTCTTC. The rearrangement links TRBV5-6 to TRBJ2-1; D is unresolved. Germline V lookup: CDR1 SGHDT, CDR2 YYEEEE. Trimming cost V 0 bases and J 0 bases, with 13 bases left between them. This CDR3 spans 17 amino acids. Supplemented by reference TRBV5-6 and TRBJ2-1, the full variable domain reads DAGVTQSPTHLIKTRGQQVTLRCSPKSGHDTVSWYQQALGQGPQFIFQYYEEEERQRGNFPDRFSGHQFPNYSSELNVNALLLGDSALYLCASSLGGGGVSYNEQFFGPGTRLTVL.